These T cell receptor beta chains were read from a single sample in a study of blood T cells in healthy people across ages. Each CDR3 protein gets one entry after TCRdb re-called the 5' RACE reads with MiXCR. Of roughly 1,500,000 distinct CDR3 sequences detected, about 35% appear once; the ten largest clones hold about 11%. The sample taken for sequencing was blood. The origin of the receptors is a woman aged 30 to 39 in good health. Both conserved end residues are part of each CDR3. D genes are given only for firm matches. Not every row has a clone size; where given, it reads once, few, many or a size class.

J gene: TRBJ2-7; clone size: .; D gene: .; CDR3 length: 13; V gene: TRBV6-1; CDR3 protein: CASSEAPPYEQYF; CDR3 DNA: TGTGCCAGCAGTGAAGCCCCCCCCTACGAGCAGTACTTC
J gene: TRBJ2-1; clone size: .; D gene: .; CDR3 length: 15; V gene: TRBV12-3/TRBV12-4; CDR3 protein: CASSLLRGGGHEQFF; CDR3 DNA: TGTGCCAGCAGTTTACTACGTGGGGGGGGCCATGAGCAGTTCTTC
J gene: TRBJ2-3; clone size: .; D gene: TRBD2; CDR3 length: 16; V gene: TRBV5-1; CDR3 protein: CASSLALAGGGDTQYF; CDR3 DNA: TGCGCCAGCAGCTTGGCCCTAGCGGGGGGGGGCGATACGCAGTATTTT
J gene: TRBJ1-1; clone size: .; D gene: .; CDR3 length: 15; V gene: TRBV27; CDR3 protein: CASSLIRGWNTEAFF; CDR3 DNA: TGTGCCAGCAGTTTAATTAGGGGGTGGAACACTGAAGCTTTCTTT
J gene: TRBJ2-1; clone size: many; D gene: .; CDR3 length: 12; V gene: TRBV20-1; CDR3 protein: CSARIRVNEQFF; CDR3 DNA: TGCAGTGCTAGAATTCGCGTCAATGAGCAGTTCTTC
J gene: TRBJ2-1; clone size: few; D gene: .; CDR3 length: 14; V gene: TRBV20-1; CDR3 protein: CSGIPLLGRVEQFF; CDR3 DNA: TGCAGTGGGATCCCACTCCTCGGACGGGTTGAGCAGTTCTTC
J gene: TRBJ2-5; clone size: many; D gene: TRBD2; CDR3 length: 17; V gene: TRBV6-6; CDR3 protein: CASSQLAGGPLGETQYF; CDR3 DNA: TGTGCCAGCAGCCAATTAGCGGGAGGGCCTTTAGGGGAGACCCAGTACTTC
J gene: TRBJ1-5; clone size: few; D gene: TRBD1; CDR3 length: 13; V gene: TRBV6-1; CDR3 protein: CASKAGGDQPQHF; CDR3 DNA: TGTGCCAGCAAGGCAGGGGGGGATCAGCCCCAGCATTTT
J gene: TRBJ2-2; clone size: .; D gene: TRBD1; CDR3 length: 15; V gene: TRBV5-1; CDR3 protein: CASSQTGGDTGELFF; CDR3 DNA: TGCGCCAGCAGCCAGACAGGGGGCGACACCGGGGAGCTGTTTTTT
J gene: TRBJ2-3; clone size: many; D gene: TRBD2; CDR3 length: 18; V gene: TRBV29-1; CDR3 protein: CSVVLGTSPYLVTDTQYF; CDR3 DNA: TGCAGCGTTGTACTTGGGACTAGCCCATACCTGGTAACAGATACGCAGTATTTT
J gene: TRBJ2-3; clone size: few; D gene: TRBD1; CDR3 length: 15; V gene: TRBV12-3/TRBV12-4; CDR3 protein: CASRGDRGPPDAQYF; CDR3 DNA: TGTGCCAGCAGAGGGGACAGGGGGCCTCCGGATGCGCAGTATTTT
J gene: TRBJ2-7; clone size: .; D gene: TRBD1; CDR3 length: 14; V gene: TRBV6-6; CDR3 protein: CANRGRQGSNEQYF; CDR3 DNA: TGTGCCAACAGGGGGCGACAGGGTTCCAACGAGCAGTACTTC
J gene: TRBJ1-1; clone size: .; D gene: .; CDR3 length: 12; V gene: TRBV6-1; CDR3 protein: CASSALAPWAFF; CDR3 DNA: TGTGCCAGCAGTGCCCTAGCCCCCTGGGCTTTCTTT
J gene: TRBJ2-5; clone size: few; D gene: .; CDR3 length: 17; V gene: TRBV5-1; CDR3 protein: CASSGFPGRTSGETQYF; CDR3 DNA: TGCGCCAGCAGCGGCTTCCCGGGACGGACATCAGGGGAGACCCAGTACTTC
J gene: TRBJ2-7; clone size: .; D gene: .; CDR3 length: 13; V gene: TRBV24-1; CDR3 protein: CATMSPVSYEQYF; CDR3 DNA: TGTGCCACCATGAGCCCAGTATCCTACGAGCAGTACTTC
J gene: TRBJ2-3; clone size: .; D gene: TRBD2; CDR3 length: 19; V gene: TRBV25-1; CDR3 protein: CASSESEKREGRDPDTQYF; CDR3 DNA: TGTGCCAGCAGTGAATCGGAGAAGCGGGAGGGCAGGGATCCAGATACGCAGTATTTT
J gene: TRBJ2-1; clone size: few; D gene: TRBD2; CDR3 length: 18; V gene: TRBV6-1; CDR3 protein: CASSGLAGGRSSYNEQFF; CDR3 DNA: TGTGCCAGCAGTGGACTAGCGGGGGGACGGAGCTCCTACAATGAGCAGTTCTTC
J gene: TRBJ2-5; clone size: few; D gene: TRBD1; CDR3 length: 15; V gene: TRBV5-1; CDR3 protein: CASSLGDSLQETQYF; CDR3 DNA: TGCGCCAGCAGCTTAGGGGACAGCCTCCAAGAGACCCAGTACTTC
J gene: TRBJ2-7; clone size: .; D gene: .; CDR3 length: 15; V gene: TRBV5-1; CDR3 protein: CASSLDDNVSYEQYF; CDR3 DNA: TGCGCCAGCAGCTTGGACGACAACGTCTCCTACGAGCAGTACTTC
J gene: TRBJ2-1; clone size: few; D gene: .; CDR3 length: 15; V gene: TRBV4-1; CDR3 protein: CASSQDSRGLNEQFF; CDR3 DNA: TGCGCCAGCAGCCAAGACAGCAGAGGCCTCAATGAGCAGTTCTTC
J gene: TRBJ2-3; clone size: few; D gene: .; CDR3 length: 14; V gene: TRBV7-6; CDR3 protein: CASSLGAGADTQYF; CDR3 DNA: TGTGCCAGCAGCTTAGGGGCAGGGGCAGATACGCAGTATTTT
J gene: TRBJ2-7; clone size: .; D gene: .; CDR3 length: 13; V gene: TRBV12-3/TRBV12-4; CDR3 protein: CASSLWQAYEQYF; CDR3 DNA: TGTGCCAGCAGTTTGTGGCAGGCCTACGAGCAGTACTTC
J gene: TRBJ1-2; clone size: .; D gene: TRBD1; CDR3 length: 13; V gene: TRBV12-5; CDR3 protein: CASGGQGTYGYTF; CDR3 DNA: TGTGCTAGTGGGGGACAGGGGACCTATGGCTACACCTTC
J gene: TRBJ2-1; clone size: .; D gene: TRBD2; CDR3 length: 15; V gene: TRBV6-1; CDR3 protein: CASTYGLAGDIEQFF; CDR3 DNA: TGTGCCAGCACCTACGGACTAGCGGGAGATATTGAGCAGTTCTTC
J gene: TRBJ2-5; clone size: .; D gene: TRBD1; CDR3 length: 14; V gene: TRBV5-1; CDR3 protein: CASSLRTGVETQYF; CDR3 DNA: TGCGCCAGCAGCCTGCGGACAGGGGTAGAGACCCAGTACTTC
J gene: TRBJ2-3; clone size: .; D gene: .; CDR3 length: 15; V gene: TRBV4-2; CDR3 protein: CASSTRQGPTDTQYF; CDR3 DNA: TGTGCCAGCAGCACCCGACAAGGCCCCACAGATACGCAGTATTTT
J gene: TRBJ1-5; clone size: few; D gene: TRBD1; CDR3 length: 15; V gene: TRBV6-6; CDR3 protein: CASSSTGTAYQPQHF; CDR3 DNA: TGTGCCAGCAGTTCAACCGGGACAGCGTATCAGCCCCAGCATTTT
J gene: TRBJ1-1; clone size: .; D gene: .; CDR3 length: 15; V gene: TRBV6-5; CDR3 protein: CASSYSWTAGTEAFF; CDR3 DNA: TGTGCCAGCAGTTACTCATGGACAGCAGGCACTGAAGCTTTCTTT
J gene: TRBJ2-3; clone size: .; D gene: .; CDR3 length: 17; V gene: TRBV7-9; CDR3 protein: CASSHGAEAPGTDTQYF; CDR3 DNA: TGTGCCAGCAGTCATGGGGCCGAGGCGCCAGGCACAGATACGCAGTATTTT
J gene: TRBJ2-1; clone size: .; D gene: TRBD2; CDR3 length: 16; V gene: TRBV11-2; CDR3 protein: CASSLRLLAGNPGQFF; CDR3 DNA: TGTGCCAGCAGCTTACGTCTACTAGCGGGGAACCCGGGGCAGTTCTTC
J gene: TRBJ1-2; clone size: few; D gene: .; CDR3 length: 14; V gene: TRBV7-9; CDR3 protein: CASSLGRGHYGYTF; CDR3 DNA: TGTGCCAGCAGCTTAGGTCGCGGACACTATGGCTACACCTTC
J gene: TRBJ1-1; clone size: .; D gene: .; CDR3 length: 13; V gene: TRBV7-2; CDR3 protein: CASSHTGMAEAFF; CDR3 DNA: TGTGCCAGCAGCCACACAGGGATGGCTGAAGCTTTCTTT
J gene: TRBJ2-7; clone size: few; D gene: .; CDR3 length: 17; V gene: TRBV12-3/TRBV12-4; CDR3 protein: CASSPQLGGGATYEQYF; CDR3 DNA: TGTGCCAGCAGTCCCCAGTTGGGTGGGGGGGCAACCTACGAGCAGTACTTC
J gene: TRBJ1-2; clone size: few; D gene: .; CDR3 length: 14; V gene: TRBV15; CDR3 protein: CATVQGRTNYGYTF; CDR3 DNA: TGTGCCACCGTACAGGGTCGGACTAACTATGGCTACACCTTC
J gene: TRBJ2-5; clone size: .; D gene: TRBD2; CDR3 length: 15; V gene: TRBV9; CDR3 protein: CASSVALAGGETQYF; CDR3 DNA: TGTGCCAGCAGCGTAGCACTAGCGGGGGGTGAGACCCAGTACTTC
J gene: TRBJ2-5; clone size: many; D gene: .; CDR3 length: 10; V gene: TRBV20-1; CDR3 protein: CSAREETQYF; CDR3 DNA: TGCAGTGCTAGGGAGGAGACCCAGTACTTC
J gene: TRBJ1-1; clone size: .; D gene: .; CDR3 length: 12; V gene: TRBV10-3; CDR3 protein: CAIAGINTEAFF; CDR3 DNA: TGTGCCATCGCAGGGATAAACACTGAAGCTTTCTTT
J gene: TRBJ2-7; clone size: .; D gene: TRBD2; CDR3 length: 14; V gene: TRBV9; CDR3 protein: CASSVSAGGGEQYF; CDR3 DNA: TGTGCCAGCAGCGTTTCAGCGGGAGGGGGCGAGCAGTACTTC
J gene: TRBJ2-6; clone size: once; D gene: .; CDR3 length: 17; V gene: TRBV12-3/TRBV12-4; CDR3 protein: CASTQFPKRAGANVLTF; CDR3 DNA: TGTGCCAGCACTCAATTCCCCAAGAGGGCTGGGGCCAACGTCCTGACTTTC
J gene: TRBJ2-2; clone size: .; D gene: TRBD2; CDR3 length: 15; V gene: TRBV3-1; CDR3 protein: CASSYGTSATGELFF; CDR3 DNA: TGTGCCAGCAGCTATGGGACTAGCGCGACCGGGGAGCTGTTTTTT
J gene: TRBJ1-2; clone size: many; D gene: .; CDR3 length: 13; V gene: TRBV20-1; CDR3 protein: CSAELGSGYGYTF; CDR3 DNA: TGCAGTGCTGAGCTGGGGTCCGGGTATGGCTACACCTTC
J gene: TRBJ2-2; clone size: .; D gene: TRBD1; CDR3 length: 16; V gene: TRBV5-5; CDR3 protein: CASSIYRGKDTGELFF; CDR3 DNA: TGTGCCAGCAGCATTTACAGGGGAAAGGACACCGGGGAGCTGTTTTTT
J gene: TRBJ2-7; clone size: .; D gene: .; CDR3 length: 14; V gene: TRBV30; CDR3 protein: CASTNYRVPYEQYF; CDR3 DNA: TGTGCCTCGACCAACTACAGGGTCCCCTACGAGCAGTACTTC
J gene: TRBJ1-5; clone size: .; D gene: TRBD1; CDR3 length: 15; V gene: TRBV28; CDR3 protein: CASSQTGTGYQPQHF; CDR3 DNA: TGTGCCAGCAGTCAAACCGGGACAGGGTATCAGCCCCAGCATTTT
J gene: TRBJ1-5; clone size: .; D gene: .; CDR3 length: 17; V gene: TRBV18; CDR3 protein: CASSLDRRAGSNQPQHF; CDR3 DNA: TGTGCCAGCTCACTGGACCGGAGGGCGGGGAGCAATCAGCCCCAGCATTTT
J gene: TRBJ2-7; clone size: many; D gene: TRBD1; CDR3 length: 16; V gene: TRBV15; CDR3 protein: CATSRALTGVWSEQYF; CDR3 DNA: TGTGCCACCAGCAGAGCCCTAACAGGGGTATGGAGCGAGCAGTACTTC
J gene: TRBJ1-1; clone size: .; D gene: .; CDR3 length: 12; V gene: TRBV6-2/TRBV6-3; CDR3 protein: CASTTIATEAFF; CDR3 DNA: TGTGCCAGCACCACTATAGCCACTGAAGCTTTCTTT
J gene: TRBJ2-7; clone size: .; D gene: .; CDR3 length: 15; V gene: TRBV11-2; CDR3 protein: CASSLDKGSTYEQYF; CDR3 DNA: TGTGCCAGCAGCTTAGATAAGGGATCCACCTACGAGCAGTACTTC
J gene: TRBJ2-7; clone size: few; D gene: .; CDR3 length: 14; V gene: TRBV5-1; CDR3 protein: CAGSRVGRVDEQYF; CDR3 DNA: TGCGCCGGCAGCCGGGTAGGCAGGGTCGACGAGCAGTACTTC
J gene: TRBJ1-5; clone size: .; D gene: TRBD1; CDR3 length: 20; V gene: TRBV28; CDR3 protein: CASSFPLYRGPEGKNQPQHF; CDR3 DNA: TGTGCCAGCAGTTTTCCTCTTTACAGGGGCCCTGAGGGGAAGAATCAGCCCCAGCATTTT